This T cell receptor beta chain was found in a study of OX40 agonist ivuxolimab in advanced cancers. Regarding the complete study: Ivuxolimab was a fully human IgG2 agonistic monoclonal antibody targeting the costimulatory receptor OX40 (CD134). Three dose-escalation patients achieved partial responses, one with hepatocellular carcinoma and two with cutaneous melanoma. The paper reports the monotherapy dose-escalation portion (N ≈ 52 patients) of the phase I ivuxolimab trial. The purpose of peripheral TCRbeta sequencing was to test whether ivuxolimab changed TCR sequence diversity and led to clonal T-cell expansion. Patients were allowed to have had prior anti-PD-1, anti-PD-L1 or anti-CTLA-4 therapy, and 30% to 40% of the dose-escalation patients had previously received checkpoint inhibitors. In the dose-escalation cohort, approximately 83% of patients were male, and the mean age was approximately 60 years with a range of roughly 23 to 79. Intravenous ivuxolimab was administered to patients every 2 weeks at six dose levels: 0.01, 0.1, 0.3, 1.5, 3 and 10 mg/kg. Of the roughly 51 patients in dose escalation, about 20 had hepatocellular carcinoma, around 15 had melanoma, 9 had renal cell carcinoma and 9 had head and neck cancer. The paper as a whole reports these results and caveats: In the 0.1-3.0 mg/kg groups, partial responders had among the lowest normalized peripheral clonal expansion, particularly in CD8+ T cells. Antigen specificity was not determined for the clonally expanded peripheral T cells. After ivuxolimab, expanded clones were on average more numerous among CD8+ T cells than among CD4+ T cells. Low levels of normalized T-cell clonal expansion were also seen in some patients who did not respond. At doses from 0.1 to 3.0 mg/kg, clonal expansion was seen in both CD4+ and CD8+ blood T cells between baseline and week 6.

Genomic DNA was isolated from the sorted cells so that the TCRbeta CDR3 region could be sequenced. The immunoSEQ Assay was used to sequence the TCRbeta CDR3 regions. This is the immuneACCESS table as TCRdb keeps it, with only in-frame sequences that have V and J called. A part of the clones is gone; compared with another copy, unresolved V genes explain less than half, and the rest is unexplained. The sample data list around 68,000 clones, and around nine tenths of these were observed just once. The ten top clones hold about 0.37% of the sample. The trial excluded patients who had a history of autoimmune disease or who were on systemic immunosuppression. Peripheral blood for TCR sequencing was collected from all dose cohorts at baseline, on cycle 4 day 1, and on cycle 7 day 1. The samples were drawn from a first-in-human, open-label, multicenter phase I dose-escalation trial of ivuxolimab. Adults with locally advanced or metastatic melanoma, renal cell carcinoma, hepatocellular carcinoma or head and neck squamous cell carcinoma were enrolled in the trial. Before TCR sequencing, CD4+ and CD8+ T cells were separately sorted from peripheral blood.

Worth noting for this clone: Its antigen remains unidentified. Base qualities were left out, and no much larger clone turns up one base away.

The CDR3 starts with the cysteine, ends with the phenylalanine, and has 13 residues. Only CDR3 DNA remains: 39 bases, in frame from the first base. Reading the germline V gene (reference sequence) gives CDR1 SEHNR and CDR2 FQNEAQ. V is clipped by 1 base and J by 5 bases, and the sequence between their germline boundaries is 7 bases long. The clonotype comes from an adult with an advanced solid tumor such as melanoma, head and neck, liver or kidney cancer. The chain uses TRBV7-9 and TRBJ2-3; no D gene can be assigned with confidence. The sample in question was CD4+ or CD8+ T cells sorted from blood, obtained in a trial of the OX40 agonist ivuxolimab. The CDR3 amino acid sequence is: CASSLGPQDTQYF. The DNA reads TGTGCCAGCAGCTTAGGACCACAAGATACGCAGTATTTT.